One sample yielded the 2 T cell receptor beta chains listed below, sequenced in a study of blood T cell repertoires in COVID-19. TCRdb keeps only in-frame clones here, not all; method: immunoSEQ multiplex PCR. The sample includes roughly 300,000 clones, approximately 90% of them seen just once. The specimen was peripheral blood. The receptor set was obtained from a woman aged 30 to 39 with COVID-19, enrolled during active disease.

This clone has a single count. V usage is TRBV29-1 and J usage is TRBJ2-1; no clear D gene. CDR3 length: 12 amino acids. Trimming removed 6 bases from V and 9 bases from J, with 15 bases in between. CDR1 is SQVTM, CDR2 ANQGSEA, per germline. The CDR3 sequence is CSVRQFVPEQFF. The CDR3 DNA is TGCAGCGTCCGCCAGTTCGTCCCTGAGCAGTTCTTC.

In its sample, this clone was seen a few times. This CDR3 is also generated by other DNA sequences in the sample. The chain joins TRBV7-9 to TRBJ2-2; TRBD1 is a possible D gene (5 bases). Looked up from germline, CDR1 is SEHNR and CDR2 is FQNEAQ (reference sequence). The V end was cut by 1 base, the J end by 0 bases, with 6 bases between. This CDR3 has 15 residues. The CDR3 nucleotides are TGTGCCAGCAGCTTAGGGACAACGAACACCGGGGAGCTGTTTTTT. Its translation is CASSLGTTNTGELFF.